This TCR beta chain was found in a study of breast tumors, draining lymph nodes, adjacent tissues. General observations from the study: Tumor and nontumor repertoires were significantly more similar in luminal-like than in basal-like breast cancer. Tumors had less TCR diversity than lymph nodes, more than nontumor tissue.

This clonotype was counted at least ten times. The antigen is not known. From the multiplex PCR reads, TCRdb called clonotypes with MiXCR, one entry per CDR3 protein. Of about 80,000 distinct CDR3 sequences in the sample, approximately 19% were seen once. The lymph nodes were axillary draining lymph nodes from breast cancer patients. With 1 base removed from V and 5 bases from J, the gap between germline ends came to 9 bases. Germline CDR1 is SGHTA and CDR2 is FQGNSA. The CDR3 covers 13 residues. The chain links TRBV7-2 to TRBJ2-7; no clear D. The receptor comes from a female donor with breast cancer. Some clones in this sample may be carry-over from other donors' samples. Sequences were obtained from axillary lymph node tissue. The chain's CDR3 is CASSLEKGNEQYF. The CDR3 coding sequence is TGTGCCAGCAGCTTAGAAAAGGGAAACGAGCAGTACTTC.